A selection of T cell receptor beta chains follows, all from one sample in a study of siplizumab effects on memory and regulatory T cells. Generated by immunoSEQ multiplex PCR, the TCRdb table keeps only in-frame clones and is missing some. The sample holds approximately 100,000 clones; 93% are singletons and the top ten take 0.6% to 0.7%. Source material: Tregs sorted from blood. These receptors were obtained from a human donor in good health. The CDR3 runs from the conserved cysteine through the conserved F or W. Fields, in order: D gene, J gene, clone size, V gene, CDR3 DNA, CDR3 protein. D genes are given only for firm matches. Some rows mark clone size as missing; the rest say once, few, many or name a class of expanded clone.

d_gene: .
j_gene: TRBJ2-7
abundance: .
v_gene: TRBV7-9
CDR3nt: TGTGCCAGCAGCTTATGGGGGAACTACGAGCAGTACTTC
CDR3aa: CASSLWGNYEQYF

d_gene: TRBD2
j_gene: TRBJ2-3
abundance: .
v_gene: TRBV25-1
CDR3nt: TGTGCCAGCAGTGAAGAGTCACTAGCGGGGGGGTTTACAGATACGCAGTATTTT
CDR3aa: CASSEESLAGGFTDTQYF

d_gene: TRBD2
j_gene: TRBJ2-1
abundance: .
v_gene: TRBV7-3
CDR3nt: TGTGCCAGCAGCTTAGGCCTAGCGGGGACTGAGCAGTTCTTC
CDR3aa: CASSLGLAGTEQFF

d_gene: .
j_gene: TRBJ1-2
abundance: .
v_gene: TRBV18
CDR3nt: TGTGCCAGCTCACCACTTCCGAGCCCGGGTTCGCGAGCTAACTATGGCTACACCTTC
CDR3aa: CASSPLPSPGSRANYGYTF

d_gene: .
j_gene: TRBJ1-1
abundance: .
v_gene: TRBV14
CDR3nt: TGTGCCAGCAGCCGAACCAGGTACACTGAAGCTTTCTTT
CDR3aa: CASSRTRYTEAFF

d_gene: .
j_gene: TRBJ1-5
abundance: .
v_gene: TRBV6-6
CDR3nt: TGTGCCAGCAGTTCCCCCCGAGCCCAGCATTTT
CDR3aa: CASSSPRAQHF

d_gene: TRBD1
j_gene: TRBJ1-4
abundance: .
v_gene: TRBV5-1
CDR3nt: TGCGCCAGCAGCTCTACAGGGGCAACTAATGAAAAACTGTTTTTT
CDR3aa: CASSSTGATNEKLFF

d_gene: .
j_gene: TRBJ2-1
abundance: .
v_gene: TRBV5-6
CDR3nt: TGTGCCAGCAGCTTTGACTCCTACAATGAGCAGTTCTTC
CDR3aa: CASSFDSYNEQFF

d_gene: .
j_gene: TRBJ2-3
abundance: .
v_gene: TRBV9
CDR3nt: TGTGCCAGCAGCGAAAGGGTTTCAGATACGCAGTATTTT
CDR3aa: CASSERVSDTQYF

d_gene: TRBD2
j_gene: TRBJ2-7
abundance: .
v_gene: TRBV9
CDR3nt: TGTGCCAGCAGCCCCAGTGGGAGGGTTATGGGCGAGCAGTACTTC
CDR3aa: CASSPSGRVMGEQYF

d_gene: TRBD1
j_gene: TRBJ1-1
abundance: .
v_gene: TRBV4-2
CDR3nt: TGTGCCAGCAAAAAAGACAGGGGGAACACTGAAGCTTTCTTT
CDR3aa: CASKKDRGNTEAFF

d_gene: .
j_gene: TRBJ2-5
abundance: once
v_gene: TRBV7-9
CDR3nt: TGTGCCAGCAGCTTATGGGCCAGAGAGACCCAGTACTTC
CDR3aa: CASSLWARETQYF

d_gene: .
j_gene: TRBJ1-1
abundance: .
v_gene: TRBV29-1
CDR3nt: TGCAGCGTTGAAGTGGACCGGCTGTTGGACACTGAAGCTTTCTTT
CDR3aa: CSVEVDRLLDTEAFF

d_gene: .
j_gene: TRBJ2-2
abundance: .
v_gene: TRBV14
CDR3nt: TGTGCCAGCAGCCAAGATCAGGCCCGCATCACCGGGGAGCTGTTTTTT
CDR3aa: CASSQDQARITGELFF

d_gene: .
j_gene: TRBJ2-7
abundance: .
v_gene: TRBV6-1
CDR3nt: TGTGCCAGCTCGAGGGACGTCTCCTACGAGCAGTACTTC
CDR3aa: CASSRDVSYEQYF

d_gene: .
j_gene: TRBJ2-7
abundance: .
v_gene: TRBV25-1
CDR3nt: TGTGCCAGCAGTTGTTGGGGTTACGAGCAGTACTTC
CDR3aa: CASSCWGYEQYF

d_gene: TRBD1
j_gene: TRBJ1-1
abundance: .
v_gene: TRBV19
CDR3nt: TGTGCCAGTAGTTCTGACAGGGGTTCGATGGGTGAAGCTTTCTTT
CDR3aa: CASSSDRGSMGEAFF

d_gene: .
j_gene: TRBJ2-3
abundance: .
v_gene: TRBV7-8
CDR3nt: TGTGCCAGCAGCTTAGGAGTTGGTACGCAGTATTTT
CDR3aa: CASSLGVGTQYF

d_gene: .
j_gene: TRBJ2-7
abundance: .
v_gene: TRBV2
CDR3nt: TGTGCCAGCAGGGCCGAGGCTACCGAGCAGTGCTTC
CDR3aa: CASRAEATEQCF

d_gene: .
j_gene: TRBJ1-6
abundance: .
v_gene: TRBV30
CDR3nt: TGTGCCTGGAGTGTAACTGGGTATTCACCCCTCCACTTT
CDR3aa: CAWSVTGYSPLHF

d_gene: .
j_gene: TRBJ2-1
abundance: .
v_gene: TRBV7-9
CDR3nt: TGTGCCAGCAGCTTAGGAGGAAACTCCTACAATGAGCAGTTCTTC
CDR3aa: CASSLGGNSYNEQFF

d_gene: .
j_gene: TRBJ1-3
abundance: .
v_gene: TRBV7-2
CDR3nt: TGTGCCAGCAGCTTAGGCGCCAGGACTGGAAACACCATATATTTT
CDR3aa: CASSLGARTGNTIYF

d_gene: .
j_gene: TRBJ1-3
abundance: .
v_gene: TRBV7-8
CDR3nt: TGTGCCAGCACCCCCGGGGGGACGCGCTCTGGAAACACCATATATTTT
CDR3aa: CASTPGGTRSGNTIYF

d_gene: TRBD2
j_gene: TRBJ2-5
abundance: .
v_gene: TRBV5-4
CDR3nt: TGTGCCAGCAGCAGACTAGCGGGGAGTGGGGAGACCCAGTACTTC
CDR3aa: CASSRLAGSGETQYF

d_gene: .
j_gene: TRBJ2-1
abundance: .
v_gene: TRBV10-3
CDR3nt: TGTGCCATCAGTGTTTCCGGAGAGCAGTTCTTC
CDR3aa: CAISVSGEQFF

d_gene: TRBD1
j_gene: TRBJ1-1
abundance: once
v_gene: TRBV19
CDR3nt: TGTGCCAGTAGGCGACAGGGCCTCAGTGAAGCTTTCTTT
CDR3aa: CASRRQGLSEAFF

d_gene: TRBD1
j_gene: TRBJ1-6
abundance: .
v_gene: TRBV18
CDR3nt: TGTGCCAGCTCACCACCAGGGGGCGGGTTAACACCCCTCCACTTT
CDR3aa: CASSPPGGGLTPLHF

d_gene: .
j_gene: TRBJ2-3
abundance: .
v_gene: TRBV9
CDR3nt: TGTGCCAGCAGCGTCCGAGACTCCACAGATACGCAGTATTTT
CDR3aa: CASSVRDSTDTQYF

d_gene: .
j_gene: TRBJ2-7
abundance: .
v_gene: TRBV12-5
CDR3nt: TGTGCTAGTGGTTTGTACCTGGATTCCTACGAGCAGTACTTC
CDR3aa: CASGLYLDSYEQYF

d_gene: .
j_gene: TRBJ1-2
abundance: .
v_gene: TRBV4-2
CDR3nt: TGTGCCAGCAGCCAAGGAGTAGGGAGGGGGAACGGCTACACCTTC
CDR3aa: CASSQGVGRGNGYTF

d_gene: .
j_gene: TRBJ1-1
abundance: .
v_gene: TRBV10-3
CDR3nt: TGTGCCATCAGTGCAGACAGCCTAGAAGCTTTCTTT
CDR3aa: CAISADSLEAFF

d_gene: .
j_gene: TRBJ2-2
abundance: .
v_gene: TRBV5-1
CDR3nt: TGCGCCAGCAGCTTCCGTTACAGAGACACCGGGGAGCTGTTTTTT
CDR3aa: CASSFRYRDTGELFF

d_gene: .
j_gene: TRBJ2-2
abundance: .
v_gene: TRBV7-6
CDR3nt: TGTGCCAGCAGGGATGCCGGGGAGCTGTTTTTT
CDR3aa: CASRDAGELFF

d_gene: .
j_gene: TRBJ2-3
abundance: .
v_gene: TRBV5-1
CDR3nt: TGCGCCAGCATCCCAGGCGGGACAAGCACAGATACGCAGTATTTT
CDR3aa: CASIPGGTSTDTQYF

d_gene: TRBD2
j_gene: TRBJ2-5
abundance: .
v_gene: TRBV19
CDR3nt: TGTGCCAGTAGTCGGTGGGCTGCGGGAGTACTAGAGACCCAGTACTTC
CDR3aa: CASSRWAAGVLETQYF